This entry lists 32 T cell receptor beta chains sequenced from one sample in a study of cytotoxic CD8 clonotypes in ibrutinib-treated CLL. The repertoire was sequenced with immunoSEQ multiplex PCR; TCRdb's copy has only in-frame clones and lacks some. The sample lists about 49,000 clones; more than 45% were seen once. Sequenced here: PBMCs, sampled after 12 months of ibrutinib treatment. The receptors were sampled from a human donor with chronic lymphocytic leukemia.

The rearrangement uses TRBV2 and TRBJ1-2, with TRBD1 matching over 7 bases. V shed 4 bases and J 4 bases; nucleotides not matched to a gene: 3. Per the germline V gene, CDR1 is SNHLY and CDR2 is FYNNEI. There are 13 residues in the CDR3. As DNA, the CDR3 is TGTGCCAGCAGTGGGACAGGCCCCTATGGCTACACCTTC. Translated, it gives CASSGTGPYGYTF.

This clone was counted a few times. The chain joins TRBV5-1 to TRBJ2-1; D possibly corresponds to TRBD2 (6 bases). The CDR3 runs to 13 residues. CDR1 and CDR2 (germline): SGHRS, YFSETQ. With 6 bases removed from V and 4 bases from J, the gap between germline ends came to 11 bases. The CDR3 bases are TGCGCCAGCATGAAGGCGGGGTACAATGAGCAGTTCTTC. Its translation is CASMKAGYNEQFF. The whole variable domain, remainder taken from reference TRBV5-1 and TRBJ2-1, is KAGVTQTPRYLIKTRGQQVTLSCSPISGHRSVSWYQQTPGQGLQFLFEYFSETQRNKGNFPGRFSGRQFSNSRSEMNVSTLELGDSALYLCASMKAGYNEQFFGPGTRLTVL.

V gene TRBV19 combines with J gene TRBJ2-2; 9 nucleotides match TRBD2. The CDR3 sequence is 15 residues long. V trimming: 1 base; J trimming: 4 bases; junction bases outside the gene matches: 1. Germline loops: CDR1 LNHDA, CDR2 SQIVND (reference sequence). CDR3: CASSIASGITGELFF. The CDR3 DNA follows: TGTGCCAGTAGTATAGCTAGCGGGATCACCGGGGAGCTGTTTTTT.

The chain has TRBV5-1 and TRBJ2-5, with 12 bases lining up with TRBD2. Germline CDR1 SGHRS, CDR2 YFSETQ. The CDR3 spans 16 residues. The trim removed 0 bases at V and 4 bases at J, leaving 4 bases unmatched. DNA of the CDR3: TGCGCCAGCAGCTTGGATCCGGGACTAGCGGGAGAGACCCAGTACTTC. Translating gives CASSLDPGLAGETQYF.

The chain employs TRBV5-4 and TRBJ2-7; 10 nucleotides agree with TRBD2. J gave up 0 bases and V 4 bases, and 4 bases lay outside the gene matches. The CDR3 covers 15 residues. CDR1 and CDR2 from the germline V gene are SGHNT and YYREEE (reference sequence). CDR3 loop: CASSTGLASSYEQYF. The CDR3 DNA reads as TGTGCCAGCAGCACGGGACTAGCGAGCTCCTACGAGCAGTACTTC.

This clone was seen at least ten times. V is TRBV2 and J is TRBJ1-2; D is unresolved. Germline V CDR1 and CDR2: SNHLY, FYNNEI. This CDR3 contains 14 residues. V was shortened by 7 bases and J by 7 bases, with 19 bases between the two germline ends. CDR3 amino acids: CASTRLGSPAGYTF. CDR3 in DNA: TGTGCCAGCACTCGATTGGGCAGTCCGGCTGGCTACACCTTC.

The chain carries TRBV6-6 and TRBJ1-2, with TRBD1 matching 8 bases. This CDR3 comprises 14 residues. Germline V CDR1 and CDR2: MNHNY, SVGAGI (reference sequence). The ends lost 6 bases at V and 4 bases at J; junction bases unmatched: 7. This chain's CDR3 is CASSRGTGGYGYTF. The CDR3 nucleotides read TGTGCCAGCAGCCGCGGGACAGGAGGCTATGGCTACACCTTC.

The chain recombines TRBV7-9 with TRBJ2-7; 11 bases are a match to TRBD1. This CDR3 has 15 residues. Germline trimming cut 1 base from V and 3 bases from J; bases unmatched to any gene: 2. The germline gives CDR1 SEHNR, CDR2 FQNEAQ (reference sequence). CDR3 sequence reads: CASSLEGTGGYEQYF. The CDR3 DNA reads as TGTGCCAGCAGCTTAGAGGGGACAGGGGGCTACGAGCAGTACTTC.

Worth noting for this clone: Different DNA sequences within this sample yield the same CDR3. V is TRBV14 and J is TRBJ1-6; D perhaps matches TRBD1 (5 bases). The CDR3 sequence is 16 residues long. V lost 3 bases, J lost 6 bases, and 15 bases lay in between. CDR1 is SGHDN, CDR2 FVKESK, per germline. The CDR3 DNA reads TGTGCCAGCAGCCAGGGCGGGGCACTTCGTAATTCACCCCTCCACTTT. Translated, it gives CASSQGGALRNSPLHF.

This clone was detected a few times. The J gene is TRBJ1-4, the V gene TRBV5-1, with 8 bases lining up with TRBD1. CDR1 and CDR2 from the germline V gene are SGHRS and YFSETQ. V lost 2 bases and J lost 0; bases outside the gene matches: 6. The CDR3 runs to 17 residues. This chain's CDR3 is CASSFGTGKTTNEKLFF. The CDR3 bases are TGCGCCAGCAGCTTCGGGACAGGAAAAACAACTAATGAAAAACTGTTTTTT.

This clone came up a few times. J is TRBJ2-7 and V is TRBV2; D is unclear. Deletions cut 6 bases from V and 0 bases from J, with 12 bases between. Germline assignment: CDR1 SNHLY and CDR2 FYNNEI. This CDR3 is 14 amino acids long. The CDR3 reads CASSVDGGSYEQYF. The CDR3 DNA reads TGTGCCAGCAGCGTAGATGGCGGCTCCTACGAGCAGTACTTC.

The J gene is TRBJ1-6, the V gene TRBV30, with unresolved D. This CDR3 spans 14 amino acids. Germline V lookup: CDR1 GTSNPN, CDR2 SVGIG (reference sequence). Trimming removed 0 bases at V and 5 bases at J, with 8 bases between. For the CDR3, the DNA is TGTGCCTGGAGTGTACTGTTTAATAATTCACCCCTCCACTTT. This sequence encodes CAWSVLFNNSPLHF.

The V call is TRBV2, the J call TRBJ2-2; unclear D gene. V was shortened by 6 bases and J by 0 bases, with 5 bases between the two germline ends. Germline V gene sequence: CDR1 SNHLY, CDR2 FYNNEI. The CDR3 has 13 residues. The CDR3 region is CASRASNTGELFF. For the CDR3, the DNA is TGTGCCAGCAGGGCATCGAACACCGGGGAGCTGTTTTTT.

V is TRBV9 and J is TRBJ2-5, with D possibly TRBD2 on 6 matching bases. The germline V gene has CDR1 SGDLS and CDR2 YYNGEE. This CDR3 has 13 amino acids. V lost 4 bases and J lost 7, with 14 bases in between. The CDR3 loop is CASSPELGGTQYF. For the CDR3, the DNA is TGTGCCAGCAGCCCGGAGCTGGGAGGGACCCAGTACTTC.

This clone occurred many times. The CDR3 sequence is CASRSGQFPGELFF. CDR3 coding DNA: TGTGCCAGCAGGTCGGGACAATTTCCCGGGGAGCTGTTTTTT. The rearrangement links TRBV6-5 to TRBJ2-2, with D perhaps TRBD1 (6 bases). V lost 6 bases to trimming and J lost 6 bases, with 14 bases between them. Germline V CDR1 and CDR2: MNHEY, SVGAGI. This CDR3 spans 14 amino acids.

The rearrangement links TRBV10-3 to TRBJ1-5, with D perhaps matching TRBD1 (5 bases). The germline V and J ends were trimmed by 4 bases and 0 bases, with 10 bases remaining between them. This CDR3 has 15 residues. CDR1 ENHRY and CDR2 SYGVKD come from the germline V gene. CDR3 in DNA: TGTGCCATCAGTGCGCAGGGTTATAGCAATCAGCCCCAGCATTTT. This sequence encodes CAISAQGYSNQPQHF.

The chain's CDR3 is CASSPAGLLYEQYF. DNA for the CDR3: TGTGCCAGCTCACCGGCGGGGCTCCTTTACGAGCAGTACTTC. The chain recombines TRBV18 with TRBJ2-7; maybe TRBD2 (6 bases). Germline V gene lookup returns CDR1 KGHSH and CDR2 LQKENI. V was cut by 3 bases and J by 4 bases, with 13 bases left in between. The CDR3 runs 14 residues.

The gene calls are TRBV7-2 and TRBJ1-5, with D tentatively TRBD1 (5 bases). Trimming left V 5 bases short and J 11 bases short, with 19 bases between. The CDR3 covers 14 residues. Germline V gene lookup returns CDR1 SGHTA and CDR2 FQGNSA. As DNA, the CDR3 is TGTGCCAGCAGCCCGGGGAGGGGCACCTTGTCCCAGCATTTT. Translation gives CASSPGRGTLSQHF. Together with reference TRBV7-2 and TRBJ1-5, the CDR3 gives the full variable domain: GAGVSQSPSNKVTEKGKDVELRCDPISGHTALYWYRQSLGQGLEFLIYFQGNSAPDKSGLPSDRFSAERTGGSVSTLTIQRTQQEDSAVYLCASSPGRGTLSQHFGDGTRLSIL.

The count of this clone is one. This chain joins TRBV7-9 and TRBJ2-5, with TRBD2 as a possible D gene (5 bases). Germline V gene data show CDR1 as SEHNR and CDR2 as FQNEAQ (reference sequence). The length of the CDR3 is 13 residues. V shed 3 bases and J shed 5 bases, with 10 bases lying between them. In nucleotides, the CDR3 is TGTGCCAGCAGCTTGGGAGCGCCGGAGACCCAGTACTTC. Amino acid sequence: CASSLGAPETQYF. The whole variable domain, filled in from reference TRBV7-9 and TRBJ2-5, reads DTGVSQNPRHKITKRGQNVTFRCDPISEHNRLYWYRQTLGQGPEFLTYFQNEAQLEKSRLLSDRFSAERPKGSFSTLEIQRTEQGDSAMYLCASSLGAPETQYFGPGTRLLVL.

The rearrangement links TRBV6-1 to TRBJ2-7; TRBD1 agrees at 9 bases. Germline-derived CDR1 and CDR2 are MNHNS and SASEGT. Losses at the gene ends were 4 bases for V and 4 bases for J; bases not matched to a gene: 14. CDR3 length: 17 amino acids. The CDR3 sequence: CASSVGQGRPRTYEQYF. DNA of the CDR3: TGTGCCAGCAGTGTGGGACAGGGCAGACCGCGGACTTACGAGCAGTACTTC.

This clone has a count of ten or more. The CDR3 DNA sequence: TGTGCCTGGAGCCGGCGGGACACCTCTAACTATGGCTACACCTTC. Its translation: CAWSRRDTSNYGYTF. The chain links TRBV30 to TRBJ1-2; tentatively, D is TRBD1 (6 bases). The CDR3 is made up of 15 amino acids. V lost 3 bases and J 0 bases, leaving 14 bases between the germline ends. The germline CDR1 and CDR2 sequences are GTSNPN and SVGIG (reference sequence).

The genes are TRBV11-2 and TRBJ2-7; D is perhaps TRBD2 (5 bases). Per germline, CDR1 SGHAT and CDR2 FQNNGV. CDR3 length equals 14 residues. V gave up 0 bases and J gave up 5 bases, with 11 bases separating them. For the CDR3, the DNA is TGTGCCAGCAGCTTAGATTTTTCGAGGGACGAGCAGTACTTC. Translated, it gives CASSLDFSRDEQYF.

This chain connects TRBV6-1 to TRBJ2-7, with TRBD1 identical over 8 bases. Germline CDR1 and CDR2: MNHNS and SASEGT. Trimming at V came to 4 bases and at J to 3 bases, leaving 8 bases not matched to a gene. The CDR3 runs 15 residues. CDR3 region: CASSGGRGLVYEQYF. CDR3 DNA sequence: TGTGCCAGCAGTGGGGGCAGGGGGCTAGTCTACGAGCAGTACTTC.

V is TRBV30 and J is TRBJ1-2; D is possibly TRBD1 (6 bases). Germline values: CDR1 GTSNPN, CDR2 SVGIG (reference sequence). V was clipped by 5 bases and J by 8 bases, with 15 bases between them. The CDR3 totals 12 residues. CDR3 in amino acids: CAWRGGASGYTF. CDR3 nucleotide sequence: TGTGCCTGGCGAGGGGGGGCGTCGGGCTACACCTTC.

The V and J genes are TRBV14 and TRBJ1-1; D is possibly TRBD1 (6 bases). CDR3 length: 16 amino acids. CDR1 SGHDN and CDR2 FVKESK come from the germline V gene. V gave up 4 bases and J gave up 1 base, with 16 bases separating them. CDR3 amino acids: CASSLPGAERNTEAFF. The CDR3 DNA is TGTGCCAGCAGCCTTCCGGGGGCCGAAAGGAACACTGAAGCTTTCTTT.

This clone appeared many times. The rearrangement joins TRBV27 to TRBJ1-1; no firm D call. CDR1 and CDR2 from the germline V gene are MNHEY and SMNVEV (reference sequence). V lost 9 bases, J lost 3 bases, and 14 bases lay in between. The CDR3 runs 13 residues. CDR3 amino acids: CASLGRDYTEAFF. The CDR3 DNA follows: TGTGCCAGTCTCGGACGGGATTACACTGAAGCTTTCTTT.

The V call is TRBV4-1, the J call TRBJ2-7; 12 bases match TRBD2. V lost 0 bases to trimming and J lost 5 bases; unmatched junction nucleotides: 8. Germline V gives CDR1 MGHRA, CDR2 YSYEKL. The CDR3 loop spans 17 amino acids. CDR3 residues: CASSQDNRLAGADEQYF. As DNA, the CDR3 is TGCGCCAGCAGCCAAGATAATCGACTAGCGGGAGCAGACGAGCAGTACTTC.

The chain uses TRBV5-4 and TRBJ1-2, with 8 bases lining up with TRBD1. Germline V gene data show CDR1 as SGHNT and CDR2 as YYREEE (reference sequence). V lost 10 bases and J lost 7; bases outside the gene matches: 15. The CDR3 consists of 14 residues. CDR3 in amino acids: CAASPGGGSTGYTF. The CDR3 nucleotides are TGTGCCGCATCCCCAGGGGGCGGATCCACTGGCTACACCTTC. The whole variable domain, filled in from reference TRBV5-4 and TRBJ1-2, reads ETGVTQSPTHLIKTRGQQVTLRCSSQSGHNTVSWYQQALGQGPQFIFQYYREEENGRGNFPPRFSGLQFPNYSSELNVNALELDDSALYLCAASPGGGSTGYTFGSGTRLTVV.

This chain uses TRBV28 with TRBJ1-5; D uncertain. Germline V CDR1 and CDR2: MDHEN, SYDVKM. Trimming cost V 6 bases and J 5 bases, with 17 bases left between them. The CDR3 is made up of 15 amino acids. CDR3 in amino acids: CASRAPGRPDQPQHF. The CDR3 DNA is TGTGCCAGCAGGGCCCCCGGACGGCCGGATCAGCCCCAGCATTTT.

The rearrangement links TRBV11-2 to TRBJ2-1, with D perhaps given as TRBD1 or TRBD2 (5 bases each). CDR3 length: 15 amino acids. Germline loops: CDR1 SGHAT, CDR2 FQNNGV. The V end lost 2 bases, the J end lost 5 bases, and 13 bases lay between the germline ends. The CDR3 loop is CASSLTGTYDNEQFF. The CDR3 DNA is TGTGCCAGCAGCTTAACCGGGACCTACGACAATGAGCAGTTCTTC.

This chain links TRBV7-9 with TRBJ2-7, with 9 bases that match TRBD2. CDR3 length: 15 residues. Trimming at V came to 1 base and at J to 3 bases, leaving 4 bases not matched to a gene. Germline CDR1 and CDR2: SEHNR and FQNEAQ (reference sequence). The CDR3 is CASSLVVAGDYEQYF. As DNA, the CDR3 is TGTGCCAGCAGCTTAGTGGTAGCGGGAGACTACGAGCAGTACTTC.

The CDR3 DNA follows: TGTGCCAGCAGTGAAGAGGAAACGCAGGGGCGGACTGAAGCTTTCTTT. Amino acids: CASSEEETQGRTEAFF. The chain links TRBV6-1 to TRBJ1-1, with TRBD1 as a possible D gene (6 bases). CDR3 length: 16 amino acids. Germline CDR1 and CDR2: MNHNS and SASEGT. V was cut by 1 base and J by 5 bases, with 17 bases left in between.